This T cell receptor (beta chain) was obtained from a study of blood T cell repertoires in COVID-19. Study in general: Samples representing acute and convalescent COVID-19 were sourced from the United States, Italy and Spain. Nucleic acid was either cDNA or gDNA, and it came from T cells, B-cell-depleted T cells, or PBMCs.

With 3 bases clipped from V and 2 bases from J, the junction kept 2 bases outside the gene matches. The CDR3 loop spans 14 amino acids. CDR1 SGHDN and CDR2 FVKESK come from the germline V gene. Study processing details: Estimation of nucleated cell counts relied on the amplification of reference gene primers. The method was immunoSEQ multiplex PCR; TCRdb's version includes in-frame clones alone and lacks a portion of them. V, J and clone size are taken as reported in that table, and D and trimming were inferred from the DNA itself. In the table there are about 170,000 clones, roughly 86% of which are singletons.

The receptor comes from a man between 50 and 59 years old with active or convalescent COVID-19. The sequencing sample was made of peripheral blood. V is TRBV14 and J is TRBJ2-7; TRBD1 aligns across 9 bases. CDR3 coding DNA: TGTGCCAGCAGCCAGGGACAGGGCCCCTACGAGCAGTACTTC. Translated, it gives CASSQGQGPYEQYF.